The 8 T cell receptor beta chains listed next were all sequenced from one sample in a study of blood T cell repertoires in COVID-19. Assay used: immunoSEQ multiplex PCR; TCRdb lists only in-frame clones, some missing. The sample yields approximately 280,000 clones, around nine tenths seen once. Sequencing used PBMCs or T cells enriched from blood (not recorded which). The receptors were gathered from a woman aged 18 to 35 who had recovered from COVID-19.

This clone turned up a few times. The chain links TRBV25-1 to TRBJ2-2, with 10 bases matching TRBD1. The CDR3 covers 16 residues. The germline V gene encodes CDR1 MGHDK and CDR2 SYGVNS. V shed 1 base, J shed 6 bases, and the junction held 5 bases outside the gene matches. The CDR3 here is CASSESDRGRAGELFF. In DNA form, the CDR3 reads TGTGCCAGCAGTGAATCAGACAGGGGGCGAGCCGGGGAGCTGTTTTTT. The entire variable domain, with the rest obtained from reference TRBV25-1 and TRBJ2-2, is as follows: EADIYQTPRYLVIGTGKKITLECSQTMGHDKMYWYQQDPGMELHLIHYSYGVNSTEKGDLSSESTVSRIRTEHFPLTLESARPSHTSQYLCASSESDRGRAGELFFGEGSRLTVL.

This rearrangement joins TRBV4-1 to TRBJ1-6; no clear D gene. This CDR3 is built from 14 residues. The V and J ends lost 3 bases and 9 bases respectively, with 12 bases between them. Germline V gives CDR1 MGHRA, CDR2 YSYEKL. This chain's CDR3 is CASSQNSDASPLHF. CDR3 DNA: TGCGCCAGCAGCCAGAACAGTGATGCTTCACCCCTCCACTTT.

The chain combines TRBV19 with TRBJ2-3, with 9 bases that match TRBD2. V dropped 5 bases and J dropped 8; count of bases not matched to a gene: 17. This CDR3 contains 17 residues. Germline values: CDR1 LNHDA, CDR2 SQIVND (reference sequence). The CDR3 protein is CASSSPRRGLREGTQYF. Here the CDR3 DNA reads TGTGCCAGTAGTTCCCCAAGAAGGGGTCTGCGGGAGGGTACGCAGTATTTT.

The chain is built from TRBV5-1 and TRBJ2-1; TRBD2 agrees at 9 bases. The germline CDR1 and CDR2 sequences are SGHRS and YFSETQ. The CDR3 contains 15 residues. J lost 4 bases, V lost 4 bases, and 6 bases had no gene match. CDR3 coding DNA: TGCGCCAGCAGCCGAACTAGCGGGCCTTACAATGAGCAGTTCTTC. It yields the protein CASSRTSGPYNEQFF. The entire variable domain, with the rest obtained from reference TRBV5-1 and TRBJ2-1, is as follows: KAGVTQTPRYLIKTRGQQVTLSCSPISGHRSVSWYQQTPGQGLQFLFEYFSETQRNKGNFPGRFSGRQFSNSRSEMNVSTLELGDSALYLCASSRTSGPYNEQFFGPGTRLTVL.

The chain combines TRBV11-2 with TRBJ1-2; 7 bases agree with TRBD1. Looked up from germline, CDR1 is SGHAT and CDR2 is FQNNGV. With 4 bases clipped from V and 6 bases from J, the junction kept 2 bases outside the gene matches. The CDR3 runs to 12 residues. The CDR3: CASSSGQDGYTF. The DNA for the CDR3 is TGTGCCAGCAGCTCAGGACAGGATGGCTACACCTTC.

The chain links TRBV6-6 to TRBJ2-3, with D possibly TRBD1 on 6 matching bases. The germline CDR1 and CDR2 sequences are MNHNY and SVGAGI (reference sequence). Trimming removed 2 bases at V and 0 bases at J, with 12 bases between. The CDR3 runs 16 residues. The CDR3 is CASSYPTGYSTDTQYF. CDR3 sequence (DNA): TGTGCCAGCAGTTACCCGACAGGTTACAGCACAGATACGCAGTATTTT.

V gene TRBV27 combines with J gene TRBJ2-3; 7 bases are a match to TRBD2. The CDR3 contains 14 residues. Germline loops: CDR1 MNHEY, CDR2 SMNVEV (reference sequence). With V trimmed by 3 bases and J by 6 bases, 6 bases remained unmatched. In DNA, the CDR3 is TGTGCCAGCAGTTTGCGGGAGAAGGTGGATACGCAGTATTTT. Its translation is CASSLREKVDTQYF.

This clone was observed a single time. The chain links TRBV28 to TRBJ2-3, with 12 bases that match TRBD2. V dropped 4 bases and J dropped 1; count of bases not matched to a gene: 9. Germline CDR1 MDHEN, CDR2 SYDVKM. The CDR3 runs to 18 residues. The CDR3 reads CASSSPLRLAGGTDTQYF. CDR3 coding DNA: TGTGCCAGCAGTTCCCCCCTTAGACTAGCGGGAGGCACAGATACGCAGTATTTT.